A selection of T cell receptor beta chains follows, all from one sample in a study of shared clonotypes between healthy human individuals. Profiling relied on immunoSEQ multiplex PCR, and the TCRdb table lists in-frame clones only, not all of them. The data show about 2.3 million clones, over 90% seen once. Sequenced: naive CD4+ T cells from PBMCs. The receptors originated from a man aged 18-30 years in good health. Some clones in this sample may be carry-over from other donors' samples. Each CDR3 is given with its conserved first and last residue. D genes are given only for firm matches. Rows give clone size only sometimes, using once, few, many, or a class for an expanded clone.

d_call: NA
clone_size: NA
j_call: TRBJ2-3
v_call: TRBV4-1
cdr3_aa: CASSYSGLRTDTQYF
cdr3_nt: TGCGCCAGCAGCTACTCCGGGCTCCGCACAGATACGCAGTATTTT

d_call: NA
clone_size: NA
j_call: TRBJ1-2
v_call: TRBV19
cdr3_aa: CASSPDGLYGYTF
cdr3_nt: TGTGCCAGTAGTCCGGACGGTCTCTATGGCTACACCTTC

d_call: NA
clone_size: NA
j_call: TRBJ2-5
v_call: TRBV7-6
cdr3_aa: CASSGDLGGEGTQYF
cdr3_nt: TGTGCCAGCAGCGGGGACTTAGGGGGAGAAGGGACCCAGTACTTC

d_call: NA
clone_size: NA
j_call: TRBJ2-5
v_call: TRBV7-8
cdr3_aa: CASSLALGRAGRETQYF
cdr3_nt: TGTGCCAGCAGCTTAGCGTTGGGCAGGGCAGGGCGAGAGACCCAGTACTTC

d_call: NA
clone_size: NA
j_call: TRBJ2-2
v_call: TRBV2
cdr3_aa: CASSRVNTGELFF
cdr3_nt: TGTGCCAGCAGCAGGGTAAACACCGGGGAGCTGTTTTTT

d_call: NA
clone_size: NA
j_call: TRBJ2-3
v_call: TRBV7-3
cdr3_aa: CASSLGRTDTQYF
cdr3_nt: TGTGCCAGCAGCCTAGGTCGGACGGATACGCAGTATTTT

d_call: NA
clone_size: few
j_call: TRBJ1-4
v_call: TRBV4-2
cdr3_aa: CASSQEMTVSNEKLFF
cdr3_nt: TGTGCCAGCAGCCAAGAGATGACCGTCTCTAATGAAAAACTGTTTTTT

d_call: TRBD1
clone_size: NA
j_call: TRBJ2-2
v_call: TRBV15
cdr3_aa: CATSGGQAGELFF
cdr3_nt: TGTGCCACCAGCGGCGGACAGGCCGGGGAGCTGTTTTTT

d_call: NA
clone_size: few
j_call: TRBJ2-7
v_call: TRBV29-1
cdr3_aa: CSVAGGGGYEQYF
cdr3_nt: TGCAGCGTTGCCGGAGGGGGGGGCTACGAGCAGTACTTC

d_call: NA
clone_size: NA
j_call: TRBJ1-3
v_call: TRBV2
cdr3_aa: CASSPDPGPGNTIYF
cdr3_nt: TGTGCCAGCAGTCCCGACCCCGGGCCTGGAAACACCATATATTTT

d_call: TRBD2
clone_size: NA
j_call: TRBJ2-7
v_call: TRBV2
cdr3_aa: CASRERASGSLEQYF
cdr3_nt: TGTGCCAGCAGGGAGAGGGCTAGCGGGAGCCTCGAGCAGTACTTC

d_call: TRBD1
clone_size: NA
j_call: TRBJ2-7
v_call: TRBV6-5
cdr3_aa: CASSRDRGKYEQYF
cdr3_nt: TGTGCCAGCAGTAGGGACAGGGGGAAATACGAGCAGTACTTC

d_call: NA
clone_size: NA
j_call: TRBJ1-5
v_call: TRBV7-9
cdr3_aa: CASSLLGGPDQPQHF
cdr3_nt: TGTGCCAGCAGCTTACTGGGGGGGCCTGATCAGCCCCAGCATTTT

d_call: NA
clone_size: NA
j_call: TRBJ2-1
v_call: TRBV30
cdr3_aa: CAWSEAGPSYNEQFF
cdr3_nt: TGTGCCTGGAGTGAGGCGGGACCATCCTACAATGAGCAGTTCTTC

d_call: NA
clone_size: NA
j_call: TRBJ2-1
v_call: TRBV5-1
cdr3_aa: CASQVGLSYNEQFF
cdr3_nt: TGCGCCAGCCAAGTAGGGCTCTCCTACAATGAGCAGTTCTTC

d_call: TRBD2
clone_size: NA
j_call: TRBJ2-1
v_call: TRBV29-1
cdr3_aa: CSVAGLGNGEQFF
cdr3_nt: TGCAGCGTAGCGGGACTAGGGAATGGGGAGCAGTTCTTC

d_call: NA
clone_size: NA
j_call: TRBJ2-7
v_call: TRBV27
cdr3_aa: CASSLRGKILGEQYF
cdr3_nt: TGTGCCAGCAGTTTACGGGGAAAAATTTTGGGCGAGCAGTACTTC

d_call: TRBD2
clone_size: NA
j_call: TRBJ2-1
v_call: TRBV29-1
cdr3_aa: CSVEMAGGLVTYNEQFF
cdr3_nt: TGCAGCGTTGAAATGGCGGGAGGCCTTGTGACTTACAATGAGCAGTTCTTC

d_call: TRBD1
clone_size: NA
j_call: TRBJ1-4
v_call: TRBV5-4
cdr3_aa: CASRDRGQGEKLFF
cdr3_nt: TGTGCCAGCAGGGACAGGGGGCAGGGTGAAAAACTGTTTTTT

d_call: NA
clone_size: NA
j_call: TRBJ2-7
v_call: TRBV20-1
cdr3_aa: CSAIRGTEQYF
cdr3_nt: TGCAGTGCGATTCGGGGGACCGAGCAGTACTTC

d_call: NA
clone_size: NA
j_call: TRBJ2-7
v_call: TRBV6-4
cdr3_aa: CASSREQAGEQYF
cdr3_nt: TGTGCCAGCAGTAGGGAACAGGCCGGGGAGCAGTACTTC

d_call: TRBD1
clone_size: once
j_call: TRBJ2-6
v_call: TRBV7-2
cdr3_aa: CASCRGPGDSGANVLTF
cdr3_nt: TGTGCCAGTTGCAGGGGGCCCGGTGACTCTGGGGCCAACGTCCTGACTTTC

d_call: NA
clone_size: NA
j_call: TRBJ2-7
v_call: TRBV9
cdr3_aa: CASSVGAAYEQYF
cdr3_nt: TGTGCCAGCAGCGTAGGGGCAGCCTACGAGCAGTACTTC

d_call: NA
clone_size: NA
j_call: TRBJ2-1
v_call: TRBV29-1
cdr3_aa: CSVAVGGNEQFF
cdr3_nt: TGCAGCGTTGCAGTGGGTGGTAATGAGCAGTTCTTC

d_call: NA
clone_size: NA
j_call: TRBJ1-5
v_call: TRBV19
cdr3_aa: CASSIFDQPQHF
cdr3_nt: TGTGCCAGTAGTATCTTCGATCAGCCCCAGCATTTT

d_call: NA
clone_size: NA
j_call: TRBJ2-6
v_call: TRBV7-3
cdr3_aa: CASSPDRWSQDSLGGANVLTF
cdr3_nt: TGTGCCAGCAGCCCCGACCGGTGGTCACAGGACAGCCTTGGGGGGGCCAACGTCCTGACTTTC

d_call: TRBD2
clone_size: NA
j_call: TRBJ2-1
v_call: TRBV6-1
cdr3_aa: CASGDGAGAPNEQFF
cdr3_nt: TGTGCCAGCGGCGATGGAGCGGGAGCCCCCAATGAGCAGTTCTTC

d_call: TRBD1
clone_size: NA
j_call: TRBJ1-2
v_call: TRBV6-7
cdr3_aa: CASITGTANYGYTF
cdr3_nt: TGTGCCAGCATTACGGGGACAGCTAACTATGGCTACACCTTC

d_call: TRBD2
clone_size: NA
j_call: TRBJ2-7
v_call: TRBV27
cdr3_aa: CASQLAGGLSEQYF
cdr3_nt: TGTGCCAGCCAACTAGCGGGAGGACTGAGCGAGCAGTACTTC

d_call: NA
clone_size: NA
j_call: TRBJ2-1
v_call: TRBV30
cdr3_aa: CASSIRTGDSYNEQFF
cdr3_nt: TGTGCCTCCAGTATACGCACGGGAGACTCGTACAATGAGCAGTTCTTC

d_call: TRBD2
clone_size: NA
j_call: TRBJ2-1
v_call: TRBV28
cdr3_aa: CASSFASGGYNEQFF
cdr3_nt: TGTGCCAGCAGTTTCGCTAGCGGGGGGTACAATGAGCAGTTCTTC

d_call: NA
clone_size: NA
j_call: TRBJ1-2
v_call: TRBV7-2
cdr3_aa: CASSLESGNYGYTF
cdr3_nt: TGTGCCAGCAGCTTAGAGTCGGGTAACTATGGCTACACCTTC

d_call: NA
clone_size: NA
j_call: TRBJ1-1
v_call: TRBV29-1
cdr3_aa: CSVASLTRNTEAFF
cdr3_nt: TGCAGCGTTGCATCCCTTACAAGGAACACTGAAGCTTTCTTT

d_call: NA
clone_size: NA
j_call: TRBJ2-1
v_call: TRBV5-4
cdr3_aa: CASSQGIENWPSSYNEQFF
cdr3_nt: TGTGCCAGCAGCCAAGGTATCGAGAATTGGCCGAGCTCCTACAATGAGCAGTTCTTC

d_call: NA
clone_size: NA
j_call: TRBJ2-7
v_call: TRBV15
cdr3_aa: CATSRDVRVGDEQYF
cdr3_nt: TGTGCCACCAGCAGAGATGTGAGAGTAGGAGACGAGCAGTACTTC

d_call: NA
clone_size: NA
j_call: TRBJ1-1
v_call: TRBV5-1
cdr3_aa: CASSVLAARTNTEAFF
cdr3_nt: TGCGCCAGCAGCGTGCTGGCGGCCAGGACGAACACTGAAGCTTTCTTT

d_call: NA
clone_size: once
j_call: TRBJ2-7
v_call: TRBV7-3
cdr3_aa: CASSSNGADSSYEQYF
cdr3_nt: TGTGCCAGCAGCTCTAATGGGGCGGACTCATCCTACGAGCAGTACTTC

d_call: NA
clone_size: NA
j_call: TRBJ2-1
v_call: TRBV7-2
cdr3_aa: CASTLGLPSPRGNEQFF
cdr3_nt: TGTGCCAGCACCTTAGGTCTGCCTAGCCCGAGGGGGAATGAGCAGTTCTTC

d_call: NA
clone_size: NA
j_call: TRBJ1-6
v_call: TRBV30
cdr3_aa: CAWSVGASPLHF
cdr3_nt: TGTGCCTGGAGTGTGGGGGCTTCACCCCTCCACTTT

d_call: NA
clone_size: NA
j_call: TRBJ2-7
v_call: TRBV28
cdr3_aa: CASSPGPREGYVSEQYF
cdr3_nt: TGTGCCAGCAGTCCGGGACCCAGGGAAGGATACGTGTCCGAGCAGTACTTC